This T cell receptor (beta chain) was recovered during a study of breast tumors, draining lymph nodes, adjacent tissues. This CDR3 spans 17 amino acids. V lost 6 bases and J 0 bases, leaving 19 bases between the germline ends. From germline, CDR1 is MNHNS and CDR2 SASEGT. Axillary draining lymph nodes of breast cancer patients supplied the node samples. Study-level results: Data only fit, rather than demonstrated, lymph node origin of most tumor T cells.

MiXCR was run by TCRdb on the multiplex PCR reads, yielding one entry per CDR3 protein. The sample has around 230,000 distinct CDR3 sequences; about 34% are singletons. As concerns this clonotype: What it binds is unknown.

V and J are TRBV6-1 and TRBJ2-3; a weak D match, TRBD1 (5 bases). The clonotype originates from a female donor with breast cancer. Some clones in this sample may be carry-over from other donors' samples. The sequencing input was axillary lymph node tissue. The CDR3 spells CASSLQGDRDSTDTQYF. In DNA form, the CDR3 reads TGTGCCAGCAGCCTCCAGGGTGACAGAGATAGCACAGATACGCAGTATTTT.